This is a list of T cell receptor beta chains from one sample in a study of cytomegalovirus exposure and HLA in healthy donors. The repertoire was sequenced with immunoSEQ multiplex PCR; TCRdb's copy has only in-frame clones and lacks some. Of 100,000 or so clones in the sample, over 70% were seen once. The specimen was PBMCs. These receptors were obtained from a male donor in good health and CMV-seronegative. CDR3s include the opening cysteine and the closing phenylalanine or tryptophan. Fields, in order: clone size, D gene, V gene, J gene, CDR3 protein, CDR3 DNA. The D gene is left open where the match is weak. Expanded clones are given a class, and other clones once, few, many or no size at all.

size: once; D: -; V: TRBV5-6; J: TRBJ2-5; CDR3: CASSLVQGETQYF; DNA: TGTGCCAGCAGCTTGGTCCAGGGGGAGACCCAGTACTTC
size: -; D: -; V: TRBV28; J: TRBJ2-7; CDR3: CASSYLRLSYEQYF; DNA: TGTGCCAGCAGCTACCTTCGACTCTCCTACGAGCAGTACTTC
size: -; D: -; V: TRBV12-5; J: TRBJ1-5; CDR3: CASGGGESQPQHF; DNA: TGTGCTAGTGGCGGGGGGGAAAGTCAGCCCCAGCATTTT
size: -; D: TRBD2; V: TRBV30; J: TRBJ2-3; CDR3: CAWSVSGGGDTQYF; DNA: TGTGCCTGGAGTGTAAGCGGGGGGGGAGATACGCAGTATTTT
size: -; D: -; V: TRBV7-2; J: TRBJ2-1; CDR3: CASSLEARNYNEQFF; DNA: TGTGCCAGCAGCTTAGAGGCTAGGAACTACAATGAGCAGTTCTTC
size: -; D: -; V: TRBV30; J: TRBJ2-6; CDR3: CAWSLEGAGANVLTF; DNA: TGTGCCTGGAGCTTGGAGGGAGCTGGGGCCAACGTCCTGACTTTC
size: -; D: TRBD1; V: TRBV5-1; J: TRBJ2-7; CDR3: CASSLGDRLLRRSYEQYF; DNA: TGCGCCAGCAGCTTAGGGGACAGGTTATTAAGGCGCTCCTACGAGCAGTACTTC
size: -; D: -; V: TRBV4-2; J: TRBJ2-7; CDR3: CASSQGLREQYF; DNA: TGTGCCAGCAGCCAAGGACTACGCGAGCAGTACTTC
size: -; D: TRBD1; V: TRBV11-2; J: TRBJ2-7; CDR3: CASSRTGEPYEQYF; DNA: TGTGCCAGCAGCCGGACAGGGGAGCCCTACGAGCAGTACTTC
size: -; D: TRBD2; V: TRBV29-1; J: TRBJ2-5; CDR3: CSVAGTSGRGVQETQYF; DNA: TGCAGCGTCGCGGGGACTAGCGGGAGAGGGGTCCAAGAGACCCAGTACTTC
size: -; D: -; V: TRBV30; J: TRBJ1-3; CDR3: CAFRWSPGNTIYF; DNA: TGTGCCTTCCGATGGTCTCCGGGGAACACCATATATTTT
size: -; D: -; V: TRBV19; J: TRBJ1-2; CDR3: CASSPGGGYTF; DNA: TGTGCCAGTAGTCCGGGAGGTGGCTATACCTTC
size: -; D: -; V: TRBV2; J: TRBJ1-3; CDR3: CASSLEAISGNTIYF; DNA: TGTGCCAGCAGCCTAGAGGCTATCTCTGGAAACACCATATATTTT
size: -; D: -; V: TRBV28; J: TRBJ2-7; CDR3: CASSPPLRSREQYF; DNA: TGTGCCAGCAGTCCCCCCCTAAGAAGCCGCGAGCAGTACTTC
size: -; D: -; V: TRBV11-2; J: TRBJ1-3; CDR3: CASSRIYASGNTIYF; DNA: TGTGCCAGCAGCCGTATCTACGCCTCTGGAAACACCATATATTTT
size: -; D: TRBD2; V: TRBV5-6; J: TRBJ2-7; CDR3: CASSPVAGVYEQYF; DNA: TGTGCCAGCAGCCCGGTAGCGGGAGTCTACGAGCAGTACTTC
size: -; D: -; V: TRBV27; J: TRBJ2-7; CDR3: CASSLYPGVTYEQYF; DNA: TGTGCCAGCAGTTTATACCCAGGGGTCACCTACGAGCAGTACTTC
size: -; D: TRBD1; V: TRBV5-1; J: TRBJ2-7; CDR3: CASSLRTGGPYEQYF; DNA: TGCGCCAGCAGCTTGCGGACAGGGGGGCCCTACGAGCAGTACTTC
size: -; D: TRBD1; V: TRBV29-1; J: TRBJ1-1; CDR3: CSAGTGGRMNTEAFF; DNA: TGCAGCGCCGGGACAGGGGGCAGAATGAACACTGAAGCTTTCTTT
size: once; D: TRBD2; V: TRBV7-9; J: TRBJ2-7; CDR3: CASSLVLAGEQYF; DNA: TGTGCCAGCAGCTTAGTTCTAGCGGGGGAGCAGTACTTC